This TCR beta chain was sequenced for a study of blood T cell repertoires in COVID-19. Method: immunoSEQ multiplex PCR; TCRdb's copy keeps in-frame clones and lacks some. Among 310,000 or so clones listed, around 85% were seen once. The sample taken for sequencing was peripheral blood. This receptor was identified in a woman under 40 who had recovered from COVID-19.

This CDR3 is CASSLGGREQYF. The CDR3 DNA reads TGTGCCAGCAGCCTTGGAGGGCGCGAGCAGTACTTC. The chain is built from TRBV12-3 or TRBV12-4 and TRBJ2-7; a weak D match, TRBD2 (6 bases). The CDR3 spans 12 residues. The V end lost 6 bases, the J end lost 6 bases, and 12 bases lay between the germline ends.